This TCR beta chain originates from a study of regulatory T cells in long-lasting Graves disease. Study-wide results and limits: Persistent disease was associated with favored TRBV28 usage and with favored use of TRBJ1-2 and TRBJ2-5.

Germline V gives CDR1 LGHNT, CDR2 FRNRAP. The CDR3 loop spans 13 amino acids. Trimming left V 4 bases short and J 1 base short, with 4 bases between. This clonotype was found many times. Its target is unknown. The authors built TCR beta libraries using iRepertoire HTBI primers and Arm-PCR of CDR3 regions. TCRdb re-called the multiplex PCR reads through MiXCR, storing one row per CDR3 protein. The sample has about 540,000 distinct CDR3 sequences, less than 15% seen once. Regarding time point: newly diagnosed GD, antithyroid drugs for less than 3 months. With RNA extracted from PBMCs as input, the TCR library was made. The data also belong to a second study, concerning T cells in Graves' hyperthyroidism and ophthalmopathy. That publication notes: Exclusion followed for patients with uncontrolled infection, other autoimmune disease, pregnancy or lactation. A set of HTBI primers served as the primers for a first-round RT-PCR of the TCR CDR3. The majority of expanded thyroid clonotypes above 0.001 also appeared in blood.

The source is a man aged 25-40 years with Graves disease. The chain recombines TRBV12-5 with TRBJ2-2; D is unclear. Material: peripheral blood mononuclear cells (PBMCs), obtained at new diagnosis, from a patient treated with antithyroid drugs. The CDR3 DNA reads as TGTGCTAGTGGTTCCGGGAACACCGGGGAGCTGTTTTTT. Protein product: CASGSGNTGELFF.